Following are 22 T cell receptor beta chains from one sample sequenced in a study of cytomegalovirus exposure and HLA in healthy donors. The PCR ran on 60 Vbeta and 13 Jbeta primers. Sequenced by immunoSEQ multiplex PCR; TCRdb stores in-frame clones only, minus some. The sample has some 200,000 clones; around 77% are singletons. The sequenced sample was PBMCs. Receptors originate from a woman aged 25 to 45 in good health and CMV-seronegative.

This chain links TRBV10-3 with TRBJ2-5; 9 bases map to TRBD2. CDR1 is ENHRY, CDR2 SYGVKD, per germline. This CDR3 contains 15 residues. V lost 10 bases and J lost 2; bases outside the gene matches: 11. The CDR3 DNA reads TGTGCCACAAGGGGGGCTAGCGGGGAACAAGAGACCCAGTACTTC. Translating gives CATRGASGEQETQYF.

The sample holds one count of this clone. This sequence joins TRBV4-2 and TRBJ2-2; D possibly corresponds to TRBD1 (6 bases). The CDR3 contains 13 residues. Between the trimmed V and J ends, which lost 4 bases and 7 bases, there was a span of 10 bases. In germline, CDR1 is LGHNA, CDR2 YNFKEQ. CDR3 DNA sequence: TGTGCCAGCAGCCGGGGGCTGGGCGGGGAGCTGTTTTTT. Encoded protein: CASSRGLGGELFF.

The chain has TRBV4-1 and TRBJ2-5; TRBD2 matches 7 bases. The DNA end is more similar to TRBJ2-7, so the J call may be wrong. Germline lookup yields CDR1 MGHRA and CDR2 YSYEKL. The CDR3 covers 14 residues. The CDR3 here is CASRKPGGSYEQYF. The CDR3, as DNA: TGCGCCAGCCGGAAGCCGGGGGGATCCTACGAGCAGTACTTC.

The rearrangement links TRBV2 to TRBJ2-7; 9 positions agree with TRBD2. V shed 2 bases and J 6 bases; nucleotides not matched to a gene: 2. The V gene's germline CDR1 is SNHLY and CDR2 FYNNEI. This CDR3 has 13 amino acids. The CDR3 region is CASSEPSGIEQYF. Written as DNA, the CDR3 is TGTGCCAGCAGTGAACCTAGCGGGATCGAGCAGTACTTC.

This clone was detected only a few times. This chain uses TRBV10-1 with TRBJ2-1; a weak D match, TRBD1 (6 bases). This CDR3 has 15 amino acids. The V end lost 6 bases, the J end lost 8 bases, and 20 bases lay between the germline ends. CDR1 and CDR2 (germline): WNHNN, SYGVQD (reference sequence). CDR3 DNA sequence: TGCGCCAGCAGCGAGGTCAGGGGCAGGTCGTATGAGCAGTTCTTC. Translation: CASSEVRGRSYEQFF.

The chain is built from TRBV7-2 and TRBJ2-3; 12 nucleotides line up with TRBD1. After removal of 5 bases from V and 5 bases from J, the junction contained 2 bases not matched to a gene. This CDR3 has 14 amino acids. Germline V gene data show CDR1 as SGHTA and CDR2 as FQGNSA. The CDR3 bases are TGTGCCAGCAGCCGGGACAGGGGGCAAGATACGCAGTATTTT. The encoded protein is CASSRDRGQDTQYF.

The chain recombines TRBV9 with TRBJ2-5; TRBD2 might be the D (7 bases). CDR1 and CDR2 (germline): SGDLS, YYNGEE. The length of the CDR3 is 17 residues. Trimming stripped 3 bases from V and 4 bases from J, with 22 bases between. This CDR3 is CASSGGASGQGGETQYF. The CDR3 coding sequence is TGTGCCAGCAGCGGTGGGGCTAGCGGTCAAGGGGGAGAGACCCAGTACTTC.

V usage is TRBV28 and J usage is TRBJ2-7; D perhaps matches TRBD2 (5 bases). Per germline, CDR1 MDHEN and CDR2 SYDVKM. This CDR3 comprises 14 residues. The V and J ends lost 3 bases and 2 bases respectively, with 11 bases between them. The CDR3 bases are TGTGCCAGCAGTTTGAAGCGGAGACCCTACGAGCAGTACTTC. Its translation: CASSLKRRPYEQYF.

This clone showed up just once. The junction shows a germline mismatch at one end, possibly a read error. This chain uses TRBV4-1 with TRBJ1-2; TRBD1 aligns across 7 bases. The germline V gene encodes CDR1 MGHRA and CDR2 YSYEKL. The CDR3 sequence is 16 residues long. The CDR3 loop reads CASSQKPGQSANRYPF. The CDR3 coding sequence is TGCGCCAGCAGCCAAAAACCGGGACAGAGCGCTAATCGCTACCCCTTC.

J is TRBJ1-2 and V is TRBV5-1; a weak D match, TRBD1 (6 bases). Per germline, CDR1 SGHRS and CDR2 YFSETQ. The CDR3 is 16 amino acids. V dropped 5 bases and J dropped 0 bases, with 17 bases sitting between them. CDR3 protein: CASSSAGTQANYGYTF. CDR3 coding DNA: TGCGCCAGCAGTTCCGCCGGGACACAAGCTAACTATGGCTACACCTTC.

In DNA form, the CDR3 reads TGTGCCAGCAGCGTAGTAGCAGCGAAACACGACAGGGGGGGCCTAGCCAAAAACATTCAGTACTTC. Translation gives CASSVVAAKHDRGGLAKNIQYF. V gene TRBV9 combines with J gene TRBJ2-4, with 9 bases fitting TRBD1. This CDR3 has 22 residues. Germline V gives CDR1 SGDLS, CDR2 YYNGEE. V gave up 0 bases and J gave up 0 bases; unmatched junction bases: 19.

The chain uses TRBV5-1 and TRBJ1-1; possible D gene TRBD1, 5 bases. V gave up 10 bases and J gave up 4 bases, with 17 bases separating them. Per the germline V gene, CDR1 is SGHRS and CDR2 is YFSETQ. CDR3 length: 13 residues. In DNA form, the CDR3 reads TGCGCCGACGCTGACAGTTCGAGCACTGAAGCTTTCTTT. It is translated as CADADSSSTEAFF.

This clone was observed a single time. The chain carries TRBV30 and TRBJ2-3; 9 nucleotides match TRBD2. With V trimmed by 7 bases and J by 7 bases, 6 bases remained unmatched. CDR1 is GTSNPN, CDR2 SVGIG, per germline (reference sequence). The CDR3 loop spans 12 amino acids. The CDR3 loop reads CAFSGGGNTQYF. The CDR3 region has the DNA TGTGCCTTTAGCGGGGGCGGTAATACGCAGTATTTT.

The chain joins TRBV18 to TRBJ2-1; D might be TRBD1 (6 bases). The V end was cut by 3 bases, the J end by 1 base, with 7 bases between. The CDR3 totals 14 residues. Germline V gene sequence: CDR1 KGHSH, CDR2 LQKENI. CDR3 residues: CASSPGQSYNEQFF. The CDR3 DNA follows: TGTGCCAGCTCACCCGGACAGTCCTACAATGAGCAGTTCTTC.

This sequence joins TRBV5-6 and TRBJ2-3, with 10 bases matching TRBD2. V lost 0 bases and J lost 0; bases outside the gene matches: 7. Looked up from germline, CDR1 is SGHDT and CDR2 is YYEEEE. This CDR3 has 18 residues. This CDR3 reads CASSLVVAGGPSTDTQYF. The DNA for the CDR3 is TGTGCCAGCAGCTTGGTAGTAGCGGGGGGCCCTAGCACAGATACGCAGTATTTT.

The J gene is TRBJ1-1, the V gene TRBV9; 8 bases agree with TRBD1. The CDR3 has 15 residues. CDR1 is SGDLS, CDR2 YYNGEE, per germline. The V and J ends lost 7 bases and 3 bases, in that order; junction bases with no gene match: 11. CDR3 region: CASDRQGRWDTEAFF. Here the CDR3 DNA reads TGTGCCAGCGATCGACAGGGGAGGTGGGACACTGAAGCTTTCTTT.

This clone was detected only once. V usage is TRBV30 and J usage is TRBJ2-2, with a weak D call TRBD2 (6 bases). Between the trimmed V and J ends, which lost 3 bases and 4 bases, there was a span of 12 bases. The germline V gene encodes CDR1 GTSNPN and CDR2 SVGIG (reference sequence). The CDR3 sequence is 14 residues long. In nucleotides, the CDR3 is TGTGCCTGGAGCAAGGACTACGGCACCGGGGAGCTGTTTTTT. It codes for CAWSKDYGTGELFF.

The rearrangement links TRBV5-4 to TRBJ2-7; 8 positions agree with TRBD2. The V segment lost 4 bases and the J segment 4 bases; nucleotides outside the gene matches: 16. The CDR3 runs 17 residues. The V gene's germline CDR1 is SGHNT and CDR2 YYREEE (reference sequence). CDR3 sequence reads: CASSGADRSGTSYEQYF. The CDR3 nucleotides are TGTGCCAGCAGCGGGGCGGACCGTAGCGGGACCTCGTACGAGCAGTACTTC.

The chain's CDR3 is CASSLLDQPQHF. CDR3 coding DNA: TGTGCCAGCAGCCTACTTGATCAGCCCCAGCATTTT. The chain employs TRBV7-9 and TRBJ1-5; unclear D gene. Trimming stripped 5 bases from V and 5 bases from J, with 7 bases between. This CDR3 has 12 amino acids. In germline, CDR1 is SEHNR, CDR2 FQNEAQ (reference sequence).

This sequence joins TRBV5-8 and TRBJ1-1; 8 nucleotides agree with TRBD1. The CDR3 runs 13 residues. The J segment lost 4 bases and the V segment lost 1 base, leaving 0 bases of the junction unmatched. Germline lookup yields CDR1 SGHTS and CDR2 YDEGEE. The CDR3 bases are TGTGCCAGCAGCTTGACAGGGGGCACTGAAGCTTTCTTT. Amino acid sequence: CASSLTGGTEAFF.

V usage is TRBV28 and J usage is TRBJ1-1; no definite D call. The V gene's germline CDR1 is MDHEN and CDR2 SYDVKM. CDR3 length equals 14 residues. Trimming removed 8 bases from V and 1 base from J, with 14 bases in between. The CDR3 loop is CASQAPPKNTEAFF. In DNA, the CDR3 is TGTGCCAGCCAGGCGCCACCTAAGAACACTGAAGCTTTCTTT.

This clone occurred a few times. The chain links TRBV10-1 to TRBJ2-1, with 8 nucleotides matching TRBD2. Germline CDR1 and CDR2: WNHNN and SYGVQD (reference sequence). CDR3 length equals 15 residues. Trimming at V came to 6 bases and at J to 10 bases, leaving 14 bases not matched to a gene. CDR3 region: CASRALPGLEGEQFF. As DNA, the CDR3 is TGCGCCAGCAGAGCCCTACCGGGACTAGAGGGCGAGCAGTTCTTC.